This T cell receptor beta chain emerged from a study of blood T cell repertoires in COVID-19. Across the whole study: The United States, Italy and Spain provided the acute and convalescent COVID-19 samples. Sources were T cells, B-cell-depleted T cells, or PBMCs; the material itself was cDNA or gDNA.

Germline CDR1 reads LGHDT; CDR2 reads YNNKEL (reference sequence). This CDR3 region has 17 residues. V was pared by 0 bases and J by 0 bases, with 7 bases of the junction left unmatched. A single count supports this clone. Study processing details: Amplification of reference gene primers provided the estimated nucleated cell counts. Some clones are missing from TCRdb's copy, which holds only in-frame ones; the method was immunoSEQ multiplex PCR. V, J and clone size are those of that table, while D and trimming were read from the DNA. The sample holds 250,000 or so clones, 80% to 90% seen once. The sequenced material came from peripheral blood. This sequence originates from a man between 60 and 75 years old with acute or convalescent COVID-19. The chain uses TRBV3-1 (or the pseudogene TRBV3-2) and TRBJ1-2; 7 nucleotides line up with TRBD1. The CDR3 spells CASSQDPQGITNYGYTF. In DNA form, the CDR3 reads TGTGCCAGCAGCCAAGATCCACAGGGGATTACTAACTATGGCTACACCTTC.